These 21 T cell receptor beta chains came from one sample sequenced in a study of blood T cells in healthy people across ages. Then a second PCR, running about 6 to 12 cycles, was carried out with a sample-barcoded 5' primer and a J-beta primer mix. TCRdb itself ran the 5' RACE reads through MiXCR, one entry per CDR3 protein. The table lists about 780,000 distinct CDR3 sequences, under 80% of them singletons, with roughly 25% in the top ten. The specimen sequenced was blood. The receptors were sampled from a man aged 25 to 45 in good health.

The rearrangement uses TRBV20-1 and TRBJ1-4, with D unclear. From germline, CDR1 is DFQATT and CDR2 SNEGSKA (reference sequence). There are 17 residues in the CDR3. With 0 bases removed from V and 0 bases from J, the gap between germline ends came to 14 bases. The CDR3 region is CSARDFGSYATNEKLFF. The CDR3 DNA reads as TGCAGTGCTAGAGATTTCGGGTCCTATGCAACTAATGAAAAACTGTTTTTT.

This chain connects TRBV20-1 to TRBJ1-1; 10 bases are a match to TRBD1. This CDR3 is built from 10 residues. Trimming removed 6 bases from V and 11 bases from J; junction bases left unmatched: 3. Germline assignment: CDR1 DFQATT and CDR2 SNEGSKA (reference sequence). The chain's CDR3 is CSAPGQGAFF. DNA for the CDR3: TGCAGTGCACCGGGACAGGGGGCTTTCTTT.

The chain couples TRBV5-6 to TRBJ2-1; the D gene is possibly TRBD2 (6 bases). Germline V gene data show CDR1 as SGHDT and CDR2 as YYEEEE. There are 13 residues in the CDR3. The V and J ends lost 1 base and 9 bases respectively, with 11 bases between them. The CDR3, as DNA: TGTGCCAGCAGCTTGATGAGGAGGGGTGAGCAGTTCTTC. This sequence encodes CASSLMRRGEQFF.

The gene calls are TRBV9 and TRBJ2-5; D ambiguous. CDR1 and CDR2 from the germline V gene are SGDLS and YYNGEE. The CDR3 spans 15 residues. Trimming shortened V by 4 bases and J by 2 bases, and 15 bases separated the two germline ends. CDR3 sequence: CASSPWQRLQETQYF. In nucleotides, the CDR3 is TGTGCCAGCAGCCCTTGGCAGCGTCTTCAAGAGACCCAGTACTTC.

This clonotype came up a few times. The chain couples TRBV11-2 to TRBJ2-7; the D is unclear. V was cut by 1 base and J by 2 bases, with 9 bases left in between. Germline loops: CDR1 SGHAT, CDR2 FQNNGV. CDR3 length: 14 amino acids. CDR3 DNA sequence: TGTGCCAGCAGCTTAGGGACCTTGACCTACGAGCAGTACTTC. This encodes CASSLGTLTYEQYF.

The chain recombines TRBV20-1 with TRBJ1-2, with D unclear. Germline V gene sequence: CDR1 DFQATT, CDR2 SNEGSKA (reference sequence). The CDR3 has 15 residues. V lost 0 bases to trimming and J lost 2 bases, with 13 bases between them. CDR3 in amino acids: CSAREAPEENYGYTF. The CDR3 nucleotides read TGCAGTGCTAGAGAGGCGCCGGAGGAAAACTATGGCTACACCTTC.

The V gene is TRBV25-1, the J gene TRBJ2-5; 7 bases fit TRBD1. The CDR3 sequence is 14 residues long. With 6 bases clipped from V and 5 bases from J, the junction kept 9 bases outside the gene matches. Germline values: CDR1 MGHDK, CDR2 SYGVNS. This chain's CDR3 is CASSRQGFPETQYF. The CDR3 bases are TGTGCCAGCAGCCGACAGGGTTTTCCTGAGACCCAGTACTTC.

The rearrangement links TRBV5-1 to TRBJ2-5; TRBD2 aligns across 14 bases. Germline V gives CDR1 SGHRS, CDR2 YFSETQ. V lost 3 bases to trimming and J lost 1 base; unmatched junction nucleotides: 5. CDR3 length: 17 residues. As DNA, the CDR3 is TGCGCCAGCAGCTCAACCGGACTAGCGGGGGGCCAAGAGACCCAGTACTTC. Its protein product is CASSSTGLAGGQETQYF. Together with reference TRBV5-1 and TRBJ2-5, the CDR3 gives the full variable domain: KAGVTQTPRYLIKTRGQQVTLSCSPISGHRSVSWYQQTPGQGLQFLFEYFSETQRNKGNFPGRFSGRQFSNSRSEMNVSTLELGDSALYLCASSSTGLAGGQETQYFGPGTRLLVL.

This chain uses TRBV9 with TRBJ2-7; 9 nucleotides agree with TRBD1. CDR1 and CDR2 from the germline V gene are SGDLS and YYNGEE. J lost 7 bases, V lost 0 bases, and 8 bases had no gene match. The CDR3 sequence is 15 residues long. The CDR3 here is CASSVGQGVDNEQYF. CDR3 DNA sequence: TGTGCCAGCAGCGTAGGACAGGGGGTTGATAATGAGCAGTACTTC.

CDR3 sequence: CASSQLRNQPQHF. The DNA of the CDR3 is TGTGCCAGCAGCCAACTTCGGAATCAGCCCCAGCATTTT. The V gene is TRBV4-2, the J gene TRBJ1-5; D unresolved. V dropped 2 bases and J dropped 4 bases, with 6 bases sitting between them. The CDR3 extends over 13 amino acids. From germline, CDR1 is LGHNA and CDR2 YNFKEQ.

This clonotype was seen more than once but under ten times. This rearrangement joins TRBV7-2 to TRBJ2-1, with 10 positions matching TRBD2. V gave up 3 bases and J gave up 7 bases; unmatched junction bases: 9. The CDR3 extends over 16 amino acids. Germline V gene data show CDR1 as SGHTA and CDR2 as FQGNSA. Here the CDR3 reads CASSLRLSGGGNEQFF. CDR3 DNA sequence: TGTGCCAGCAGCTTGAGGCTCAGCGGGGGGGGAAATGAGCAGTTCTTC.

The rearrangement links TRBV5-6 to TRBJ2-7, with D uncertain. The germline V gene encodes CDR1 SGHDT and CDR2 YYEEEE. V was trimmed by 4 bases and J by 3 bases, leaving 11 bases between them. The CDR3 length is 13 residues. The CDR3 loop reads CASSLTANYEQYF. CDR3 sequence (DNA): TGTGCCAGCAGCCTAACAGCAAACTACGAGCAGTACTTC.

The chain is built from TRBV7-3 and TRBJ2-3; TRBD2 matches at 7 bases. CDR1 is SGHTA, CDR2 FQGTGA, per germline. The CDR3 runs 18 residues. V lost 0 bases, J lost 0 bases, and 9 bases stayed unmatched. CDR3 amino acids: CASSLTRSASGSTDTQYF. CDR3 sequence (DNA): TGTGCCAGCAGCTTAACGAGGAGCGCTAGCGGTAGCACAGATACGCAGTATTTT.

The chain uses TRBV6-5 and TRBJ2-4; 8 bases match TRBD2. The CDR3 totals 14 residues. The V segment lost 8 bases and the J segment 6 bases; nucleotides outside the gene matches: 9. The germline CDR1 and CDR2 sequences are MNHEY and SVGAGI. This CDR3 is CASAVGLDGNIQYF. The CDR3 coding sequence is TGTGCCAGCGCCGTGGGACTAGACGGAAACATTCAGTACTTC.

The DNA for the CDR3 is TGTGCCAGCAGCCAAAACCACGATTATACAGATACGCAGTATTTT. Its translation is CASSQNHDYTDTQYF. This chain uses TRBV3-1 with TRBJ2-3; D remains unclear. The CDR3 spans 15 residues. The germline CDR1 and CDR2 sequences are LGHDT and YNNKEL (reference sequence). V lost 2 bases and J lost 3, with 12 bases in between.

Many counts were recorded for this clonotype. This chain uses TRBV29-1 with TRBJ1-1, with D possibly matching TRBD1 (6 bases). V lost 4 bases and J 10 bases, leaving 22 bases between the germline ends. This CDR3 has 14 amino acids. Germline assignment: CDR1 SQVTM and CDR2 ANQGSEA. The CDR3 DNA reads as TGCAGCGTTGTCGGCGGGGGCAACGGGGTTGCAGCTTTCTTT. Protein product: CSVVGGGNGVAAFF.

This chain links TRBV20-1 with TRBJ1-3, with D hard to call. With 3 bases removed from V and 0 bases from J, the gap between germline ends came to 12 bases. The germline CDR1 and CDR2 sequences are DFQATT and SNEGSKA (reference sequence). The CDR3 loop spans 15 amino acids. The CDR3 loop reads CSARWGTYSGNTIYF. As DNA, the CDR3 is TGCAGTGCTAGGTGGGGTACCTACTCTGGAAACACCATATATTTT.

V is TRBV4-3 and J is TRBJ2-3; D possibly corresponds to TRBD2 (5 bases). Germline CDR1 reads LGHNA; CDR2 reads YSLEER. The germline V and J ends were trimmed by 0 bases and 6 bases, with 16 bases remaining between them. The CDR3 spans 16 residues. The CDR3 sequence: CASSQDLASTADTQYF. CDR3 sequence (DNA): TGCGCCAGCAGCCAAGATCTGGCTAGCACGGCGGATACGCAGTATTTT.

This clonotype came up a few times. The J gene is TRBJ2-7, the V gene TRBV20-1, with 8 bases identical to TRBD1. Germline loops: CDR1 DFQATT, CDR2 SNEGSKA (reference sequence). The CDR3 has 13 amino acids. Trimming at V came to 7 bases and at J to 2 bases, leaving 7 bases not matched to a gene. CDR3 protein: CSVRGQVTYEQYF. The CDR3 coding sequence is TGCAGTGTCAGGGGACAGGTCACCTACGAGCAGTACTTC.

The chain has TRBV2 and TRBJ2-1, with 13 positions matching TRBD2. The CDR3 is 15 residues long. V dropped 7 bases and J dropped 7; count of bases not matched to a gene: 7. Germline lookup yields CDR1 SNHLY and CDR2 FYNNEI. The CDR3 nucleotides read TGTGCCAGCATTACTAGCGGGGGGGCGGGGAATGAGCAGTTCTTC. Translation gives CASITSGGAGNEQFF.

The rearrangement uses TRBV7-2 and TRBJ1-2; D ambiguous. The CDR3 is 14 residues long. Trimming stripped 8 bases from V and 5 bases from J, with 18 bases between. Per germline, CDR1 SGHTA and CDR2 FQGNSA. CDR3 DNA sequence: TGTGCCAGCGGCCCTCAGCGGTCCAAGTATGGCTACACCTTC. Translated, it gives CASGPQRSKYGYTF.